This record covers a single T cell receptor beta chain. The data are from a study of blood T cell repertoires in COVID-19. At the level of the study: Samples representing acute and convalescent COVID-19 were sourced from the United States, Italy and Spain. PBMCs, B-cell-depleted T cells, or T cells provided the cDNA or gDNA that made up the material.

As processed by the authors: By means of reference gene primer amplification, nucleated cell counts were estimated. Sequencing used immunoSEQ multiplex PCR; TCRdb keeps in-frame clones, though not all of them. V, J and clone size are taken as reported in that table, and D and trimming were inferred from the DNA itself. Of around 40,000 clones listed, 80% to 90% are singletons. CDR3 length: 17 amino acids. With V trimmed by 4 bases and J by 2 bases, 11 bases remained unmatched. The germline V gene encodes CDR1 SEHNR and CDR2 FQNEAQ (reference sequence). This clonotype was obtained from a human donor in a cohort sampled during active COVID-19. Sequenced sample: peripheral blood. The chain couples TRBV7-9 to TRBJ1-1, with TRBD1 matching 9 bases. CDR3 residues: CASSSYGGTGFNTEAFF. As DNA, the CDR3 is TGTGCCAGCAGCTCGTATGGGGGGACAGGGTTTAACACTGAAGCTTTCTTT.